The 32 T cell receptor beta chains presented below share a single source sample, sequenced in a study of T cells in Graves' hyperthyroidism and ophthalmopathy. RNA transcripts provided the source from which TCR beta CDR3 regions were amplified. During a first-round RT-PCR of the TCR CDR3, the HTBI primer set was used. TCRdb itself ran the multiplex PCR reads through MiXCR, one entry per CDR3 protein. The table lists around 500,000 distinct CDR3 sequences, about 20% of them singletons. The material sequenced was blood. All receptors derive from a woman in her 70s with Graves' ophthalmopathy.

V usage is TRBV28 and J usage is TRBJ1-5; D not resolved. Germline lookup yields CDR1 MDHEN and CDR2 SYDVKM. CDR3 length: 16 amino acids. Trimming left V 4 bases short and J 2 bases short, with 15 bases between. The CDR3: CASSSSRGRGNQPQHF. For the CDR3, the DNA is TGTGCCAGCAGTTCCTCACGGGGTCGGGGCAATCAGCCCCAGCATTTT.

This clonotype was detected only once. The chain recombines TRBV3-1 with TRBJ1-2; 9 bases match TRBD1. Trimming took 5 bases from V and 4 from J; bases not matched to a gene: 8. This CDR3 spans 15 amino acids. Germline-derived CDR1 and CDR2 are LGHDT and YNNKEL (reference sequence). The CDR3 sequence: CASSNPTGGSYGYTF. The CDR3 DNA sequence: TGTGCCAGCAGCAATCCGACAGGGGGAAGCTATGGCTACACCTTC.

This chain uses TRBV7-3 with TRBJ2-7; 8 bases are shared with TRBD1. This CDR3 spans 14 amino acids. Germline lookup yields CDR1 SGHTA and CDR2 FQGTGA. Unmatched junction bases numbered 6, after V lost 5 bases and J lost 3 bases. Written as DNA, the CDR3 is TGTGCCAGCAGCCCCGGGACAGGATACTACGAGCAGTACTTC. Translating gives CASSPGTGYYEQYF.

The chain has TRBV28 and TRBJ2-3; possible D gene TRBD2, 5 bases. Germline loops: CDR1 MDHEN, CDR2 SYDVKM. Between the trimmed V and J ends, which lost 2 bases and 0 bases, there was a span of 9 bases. The CDR3 contains 15 residues. Here the CDR3 DNA reads TGTGCCAGCAGTTTAGTCGGGAAGAGCACAGATACGCAGTATTTT. Amino acids: CASSLVGKSTDTQYF.

The V call is TRBV6-2 or TRBV6-3, the J call TRBJ2-1; D is perhaps TRBD2 (6 bases). V was pared by 5 bases and J by 2 bases, with 13 bases between. The CDR3 consists of 15 residues. Per germline, CDR1 MNHEY and CDR2 SVGEGT. The CDR3 protein is CASSVTGAPYNEQFF. CDR3 bases: TGTGCCAGCAGTGTAACGGGAGCCCCCTACAATGAGCAGTTCTTC.

The V and J genes are TRBV4-3 and TRBJ2-1; 8 bases line up with TRBD2. This CDR3 region has 16 residues. With V trimmed by 4 bases and J by 5 bases, 10 bases remained unmatched. Germline lookup yields CDR1 LGHNA and CDR2 YSLEER. The CDR3 DNA sequence: TGCGCCAGCAGCCCAACCGCGGGAGGCCGCGACAATGAGCAGTTCTTC. It translates to CASSPTAGGRDNEQFF.

The gene calls are TRBV3-1 and TRBJ2-7; the D is unclear. From germline, CDR1 is LGHDT and CDR2 YNNKEL (reference sequence). Trimming shortened V by 1 base and J by 1 base, and 8 bases separated the two germline ends. This CDR3 contains 14 residues. The chain's CDR3 is CASSQAPQSYEQYF. The CDR3 bases are TGTGCCAGCAGCCAAGCCCCTCAATCCTACGAGCAGTACTTC.

This clonotype showed up just a few times. This chain joins TRBV24-1 and TRBJ2-5; 9 nucleotides align to TRBD1. The germline V gene encodes CDR1 KGHDR and CDR2 SFDVKD. The CDR3 is 16 residues long. Trimming took 4 bases from V and 1 from J; bases not matched to a gene: 6. The CDR3: CATSEGGTGIQETQYF. The CDR3 DNA reads as TGTGCCACCAGTGAAGGAGGGACAGGGATCCAAGAGACCCAGTACTTC.

The chain employs TRBV29-1 and TRBJ2-7; 8 bases fit TRBD1. V was pared by 1 base and J by 1 base, with 9 bases of the junction left unmatched. The length of the CDR3 is 16 residues. Germline CDR1 and CDR2: SQVTM and ANQGSEA. The CDR3 bases are TGCAGCGTTGAAGGGACAGGGAGTACTGGATCCTACGAGCAGTACTTC. It is translated as CSVEGTGSTGSYEQYF.

The genes are TRBV6-5 and TRBJ1-2; a possible D gene is TRBD1 (5 bases). V dropped 4 bases and J dropped 3 bases, with 12 bases sitting between them. CDR1 and CDR2 from the germline V gene are MNHEY and SVGAGI. The CDR3 loop spans 14 amino acids. This chain's CDR3 is CASSCSRDDYGYTF. The CDR3 DNA is TGTGCCAGCAGTTGCTCCCGGGACGACTATGGCTACACCTTC.

The rearrangement uses TRBV24-1 and TRBJ2-2; TRBD1 aligns across 11 bases. V lost 3 bases and J lost 7; bases outside the gene matches: 6. This CDR3 is built from 16 residues. Germline-derived CDR1 and CDR2 are KGHDR and SFDVKD. CDR3: CATSDPLGTGGGELFF. In nucleotides, the CDR3 is TGTGCCACCAGTGATCCACTTGGGACAGGGGGCGGGGAGCTGTTTTTT.

This clonotype appeared a few times. The rearrangement joins TRBV15 to TRBJ2-4; 9 bases map to TRBD1. The CDR3 runs to 14 residues. V dropped 9 bases and J dropped 6; count of bases not matched to a gene: 9. Germline V gene sequence: CDR1 LNHNV, CDR2 YYDKDF (reference sequence). The CDR3: CATTPGDRVNIQYF. The CDR3 nucleotides read TGTGCCACAACGCCGGGGGACAGGGTAAACATTCAGTACTTC. The variable domain in full, with the rest retrieved from reference TRBV15 and TRBJ2-4, is DAMVIQNPRYQVTQFGKPVTLSCSQTLNHNVMYWYQQKSSQAPKLLFHYYDKDFNNEADTPDNFQSRRPNTSFCFLDIRSPGLGDTAMYLCATTPGDRVNIQYFGAGTRLSVL.

At least ten counts were recorded for this clonotype. The rearrangement joins TRBV12-3 or TRBV12-4 to TRBJ2-5, with 7 positions matching TRBD1. Trimming removed 5 bases from V and 2 bases from J; junction bases left unmatched: 11. The CDR3 length is 16 residues. The CDR3 region is CASSRRQGGRQETQYF. CDR3 bases: TGTGCCAGCAGTCGCCGACAGGGTGGTAGACAAGAGACCCAGTACTTC.

This clonotype was detected only a few times. The CDR3 protein is CASRERAFQETQYF. The CDR3 nucleotides read TGTGCCAGCAGGGAGAGGGCCTTCCAAGAGACCCAGTACTTC. The chain links TRBV6-2 or TRBV6-3 to TRBJ2-5; possibly TRBD2 for D (5 bases). CDR1 is MNHEY, CDR2 SVGEGT, per germline. The CDR3 is 14 amino acids. The V end was cut by 6 bases, the J end by 1 base, with 12 bases between.

Comments on this clonotype: The conserved phenylalanine or tryptophan normally closing the CDR3 is absent here, so this likely arose from a read error. CDR3 in DNA: TGTGCCAGCAGCCTCCCCCGGGACATAGCAGATGGCTACACCCTC. Translating it yields CASSLPRDIADGYTL. V is TRBV6-2 or TRBV6-3 and J is TRBJ1-2, with D maybe TRBD1 (6 bases). Trimming stripped 6 bases from V and 6 bases from J, with 20 bases between. The CDR3 length is 15 residues. Germline lookup yields CDR1 MNHEY and CDR2 SVGEGT.

The chain is built from TRBV5-1 and TRBJ2-7, with 7 bases aligning to TRBD2. V lost 0 bases, J lost 5 bases, and 8 bases stayed unmatched. In germline, CDR1 is SGHRS, CDR2 YFSETQ. The CDR3 is 15 amino acids. In nucleotides, the CDR3 is TGCGCCAGCAGCTTGGGGCGGGGGAACCGGGACGAGCAGTACTTC. Its protein is CASSLGRGNRDEQYF.

This clonotype was detected ten times or more. This sequence joins TRBV12-3 or TRBV12-4 and TRBJ2-7; D unclear. Trimming took off 9 bases at V and 4 bases at J, with 10 bases between the two ends. The CDR3 spans 11 residues. The chain's CDR3 is CASGVGYEQYF. The CDR3 DNA is TGTGCCAGTGGGGTAGGGTACGAGCAGTACTTC.

This clonotype showed up many times. The chain uses TRBV28 and TRBJ2-7; the match to TRBD1 covers 11 bases. The CDR3 covers 13 residues. Germline V lookup: CDR1 MDHEN, CDR2 SYDVKM. J lost 6 bases, V lost 7 bases, and 5 bases had no gene match. CDR3 DNA: TGTGCCAGCAACCCGGGACAGGGGGGCGAGCAGTACTTC. Protein product: CASNPGQGGEQYF.

This clonotype was observed a handful of times. The CDR3 spells CASSSFGTPHEQYF. CDR3 nucleotides: TGTGCCAGCAGTTCTTTCGGGACACCTCACGAGCAGTACTTC. The rearrangement uses TRBV27 and TRBJ2-7, with a possible D match to TRBD1 (6 bases). V was clipped by 4 bases and J by 5 bases, with 15 bases between them. This CDR3 has 14 amino acids. Germline values: CDR1 MNHEY, CDR2 SMNVEV (reference sequence).

This clonotype was counted a few times. The rearrangement links TRBV5-1 to TRBJ1-6; TRBD1 is a possible D gene (5 bases). CDR1 is SGHRS, CDR2 YFSETQ, per germline. Deletions cut 4 bases from V and 8 bases from J, with 13 bases between. The CDR3 is 14 residues long. CDR3 in amino acids: CASSPGFRDSPLHF. The CDR3 DNA is TGCGCCAGCAGCCCGGGGTTCAGGGATTCACCCCTCCACTTT.

The V call is TRBV11-2, the J call TRBJ2-4; D is unclear. V shed 4 bases and J shed 0 bases, with 10 bases lying between them. The CDR3 runs to 15 residues. The germline gives CDR1 SGHAT, CDR2 FQNNGV. CDR3 coding DNA: TGTGCCAGCAGCTCGTACCCTAAAGCCAAAAACATTCAGTACTTC. Translating gives CASSSYPKAKNIQYF.

This clonotype turned up a few times. The chain employs TRBV6-5 and TRBJ1-5; D gene uncertain. The CDR3 contains 16 residues. Germline V lookup: CDR1 MNHEY, CDR2 SVGAGI. Trimming pared 0 bases from V and 4 bases from J, leaving 13 bases between. The DNA for the CDR3 is TGTGCCAGCAGTTACTCGCCAGTCGGTCGGAATCAGCCCCAGCATTTT. Its translation is CASSYSPVGRNQPQHF.

This clonotype was detected many times. The V gene is TRBV6-1, the J gene TRBJ1-1; D is uncertain. This CDR3 region has 13 residues. The ends were cut back, 7 bases at V and 0 bases at J, with 9 bases in the middle. Per germline, CDR1 MNHNS and CDR2 SASEGT. The CDR3 region is CASTTQLNTEAFF. The CDR3 nucleotides read TGTGCCAGCACAACACAACTGAACACTGAAGCTTTCTTT.

This clonotype showed up just a few times. The chain recombines TRBV28 with TRBJ2-2; TRBD1 or TRBD2 may be the D gene (5 bases each). CDR3 size: 16 residues. CDR1 and CDR2 (germline): MDHEN, SYDVKM. The V gene lost 6 bases and the J gene lost 2 bases, with 16 bases spanning the gap. The CDR3 reads CASRSTPGRNTGELFF. CDR3 sequence (DNA): TGTGCCAGCAGGTCAACTCCGGGACGCAACACCGGGGAGCTGTTTTTT.

This clonotype showed up just a few times. The V gene is TRBV5-1, the J gene TRBJ1-2; D unresolved. CDR1 and CDR2 from the germline V gene are SGHRS and YFSETQ. Trimming stripped 4 bases from V and 8 bases from J, with 18 bases between. The CDR3 runs 14 residues. The CDR3 DNA is TGCGCCAGCAGCCCAGCGGATGTGAGGGAGGGCTACACCTTC. Translation: CASSPADVREGYTF. The full variable domain, its missing parts supplied by reference TRBV5-1 and TRBJ1-2, is KAGVTQTPRYLIKTRGQQVTLSCSPISGHRSVSWYQQTPGQGLQFLFEYFSETQRNKGNFPGRFSGRQFSNSRSEMNVSTLELGDSALYLCASSPADVREGYTFGSGTRLTVV.

The CDR3: CSASGSSLYGYTF. The CDR3 region has the DNA TGCAGTGCTAGTGGCAGTTCTCTCTATGGCTACACCTTC. V is TRBV20-1 and J is TRBJ1-2; no clear D gene. The CDR3 is made up of 13 amino acids. Trimming stripped 3 bases from V and 4 bases from J, with 12 bases between. Germline V gene lookup returns CDR1 DFQATT and CDR2 SNEGSKA (reference sequence).

This clonotype was found a few times. This sequence joins TRBV14 and TRBJ2-1, with 7 bases lining up with TRBD2. CDR3 size: 12 residues. Germline assignment: CDR1 SGHDN and CDR2 FVKESK. With 6 bases clipped from V and 9 bases from J, the junction kept 5 bases outside the gene matches. CDR3 sequence: CASSPTGGEQFF. The CDR3 DNA follows: TGTGCCAGCAGTCCCACGGGAGGTGAGCAGTTCTTC.

This chain connects TRBV24-1 to TRBJ2-2, with D possibly being TRBD1 (5 bases). The CDR3 runs 16 residues. Trimming left V 1 base short and J 0 bases short, with 8 bases between. The germline CDR1 and CDR2 sequences are KGHDR and SFDVKD. The CDR3 region is CATSDLQVANTGELFF. The CDR3 DNA follows: TGTGCCACCAGTGATTTACAGGTAGCGAACACCGGGGAGCTGTTTTTT.

This clonotype occurred a few times. This chain uses TRBV6-1 with TRBJ2-5, with 8 positions matching TRBD1. From germline, CDR1 is MNHNS and CDR2 SASEGT. With 6 bases clipped from V and 2 bases from J, the junction kept 8 bases outside the gene matches. The CDR3 is made up of 15 amino acids. The CDR3 region has the DNA TGTGCCAGCAGCACAGGGGGGACAGGACAAGAGACCCAGTACTTC. Its translation is CASSTGGTGQETQYF.

This clonotype appeared a few times. V is TRBV19 and J is TRBJ1-5, with D perhaps TRBD1 (5 bases). The CDR3 consists of 16 residues. V gave up 6 bases and J gave up 1 base, with 16 bases separating them. The germline gives CDR1 LNHDA, CDR2 SQIVND (reference sequence). The chain's CDR3 is CASSAKGVWSNQPQHF. The CDR3 nucleotides read TGTGCCAGTAGCGCCAAAGGGGTATGGAGCAATCAGCCCCAGCATTTT.

This clonotype occurred many times. The chain has TRBV3-1 and TRBJ2-1; TRBD2 might be the D (5 bases). The CDR3 runs 15 residues. Germline V lookup: CDR1 LGHDT, CDR2 YNNKEL (reference sequence). V lost 0 bases to trimming and J lost 6 bases, with 12 bases between them. CDR3 region: CASSQDTIGLNEQFF. The CDR3 DNA follows: TGTGCCAGCAGCCAAGACACTATTGGACTCAATGAGCAGTTCTTC.

The chain couples TRBV9 to TRBJ2-1, with D possibly TRBD2 on 5 matching bases. The germline V and J ends were trimmed by 0 bases and 1 base, with 5 bases remaining between them. The CDR3 covers 14 residues. Germline V gene data show CDR1 as SGDLS and CDR2 as YYNGEE. This CDR3 reads CASSVAGSYNEQFF. CDR3 nucleotides: TGTGCCAGCAGCGTAGCGGGATCCTACAATGAGCAGTTCTTC.